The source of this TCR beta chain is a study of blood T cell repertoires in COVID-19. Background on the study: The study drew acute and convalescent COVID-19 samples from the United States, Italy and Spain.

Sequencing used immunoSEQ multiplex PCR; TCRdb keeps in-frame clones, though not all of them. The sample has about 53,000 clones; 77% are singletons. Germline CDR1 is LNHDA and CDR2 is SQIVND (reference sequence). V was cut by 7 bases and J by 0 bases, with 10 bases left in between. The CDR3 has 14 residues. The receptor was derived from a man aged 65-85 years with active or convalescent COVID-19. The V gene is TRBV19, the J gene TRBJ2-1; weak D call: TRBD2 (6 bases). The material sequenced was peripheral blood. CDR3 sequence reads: CASNPGSSYNEQFF. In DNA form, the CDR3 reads TGTGCCAGTAATCCCGGGAGCTCCTACAATGAGCAGTTCTTC.